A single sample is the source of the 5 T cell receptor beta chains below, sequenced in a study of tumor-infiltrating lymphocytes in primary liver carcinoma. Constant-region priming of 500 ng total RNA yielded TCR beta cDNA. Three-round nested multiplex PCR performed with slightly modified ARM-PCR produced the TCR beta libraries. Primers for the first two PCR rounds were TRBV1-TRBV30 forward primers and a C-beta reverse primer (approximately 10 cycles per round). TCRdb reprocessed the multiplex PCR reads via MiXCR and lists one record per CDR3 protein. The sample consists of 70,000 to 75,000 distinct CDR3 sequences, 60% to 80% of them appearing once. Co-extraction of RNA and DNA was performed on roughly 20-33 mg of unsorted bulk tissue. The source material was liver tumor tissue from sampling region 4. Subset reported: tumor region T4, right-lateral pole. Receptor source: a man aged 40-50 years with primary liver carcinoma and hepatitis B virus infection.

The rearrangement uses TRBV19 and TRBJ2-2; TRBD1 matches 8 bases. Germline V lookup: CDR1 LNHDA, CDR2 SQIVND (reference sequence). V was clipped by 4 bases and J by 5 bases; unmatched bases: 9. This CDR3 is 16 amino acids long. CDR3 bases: TGTGCCAGTAGTAGCCGGGACAGGACACCGACCGGGGAGCTGTTTTTT. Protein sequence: CASSSRDRTPTGELFF.

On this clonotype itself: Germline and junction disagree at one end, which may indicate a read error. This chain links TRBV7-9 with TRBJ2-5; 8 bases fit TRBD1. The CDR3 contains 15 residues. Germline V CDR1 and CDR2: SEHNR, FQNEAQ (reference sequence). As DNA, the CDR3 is TGTGCCAGCAGCTCAACAGGGGGGCCGATAGAGACCCACTACTTC. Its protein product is CASSSTGGPIETHYF.

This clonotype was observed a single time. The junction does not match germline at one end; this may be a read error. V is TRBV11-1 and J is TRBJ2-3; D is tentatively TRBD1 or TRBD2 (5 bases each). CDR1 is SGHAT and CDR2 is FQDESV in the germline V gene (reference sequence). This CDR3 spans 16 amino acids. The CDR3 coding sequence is TGTGCCGGCAGCCTCGGGGCTAGCACACATACAGATACGCAGTATTTT. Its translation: CAGSLGASTHTDTQYF. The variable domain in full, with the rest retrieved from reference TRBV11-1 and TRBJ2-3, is EAEVAQSPRYKITEKSQAVAFWCDPISGHATLYWYRQILGQGPELLVQFQDESVVDDSQLPKDRFSAERLKGVDSTLKIQPAELGDSAMYLCAGSLGASTHTDTQYFGPGTRLTVL.

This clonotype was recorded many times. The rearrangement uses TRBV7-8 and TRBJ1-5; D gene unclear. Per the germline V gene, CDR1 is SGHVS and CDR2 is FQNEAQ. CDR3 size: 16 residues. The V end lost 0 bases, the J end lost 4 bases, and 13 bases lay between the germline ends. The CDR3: CASSLATTLSNQPQHF. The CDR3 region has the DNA TGTGCCAGCAGCTTAGCGACGACGCTATCGAATCAGCCCCAGCATTTT.

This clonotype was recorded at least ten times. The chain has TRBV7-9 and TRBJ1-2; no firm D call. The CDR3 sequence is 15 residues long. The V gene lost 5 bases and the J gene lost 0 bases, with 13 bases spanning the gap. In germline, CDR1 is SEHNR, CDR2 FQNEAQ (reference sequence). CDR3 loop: CASSTSKAANYGYTF. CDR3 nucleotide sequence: TGTGCCAGCAGCACCTCGAAGGCAGCTAACTATGGCTACACCTTC. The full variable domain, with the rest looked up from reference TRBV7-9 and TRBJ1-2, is DTGVSQNPRHKITKRGQNVTFRCDPISEHNRLYWYRQTLGQGPEFLTYFQNEAQLEKSRLLSDRFSAERPKGSFSTLEIQRTEQGDSAMYLCASSTSKAANYGYTFGSGTRLTVV.